Below are 3 T cell receptor beta chains sequenced from a single sample in a study of cytomegalovirus exposure and HLA in healthy donors. In the PCR, 60 Vbeta and 13 Jbeta primers were used. TCRdb's table, derived via immunoSEQ multiplex PCR, lists solely in-frame clones and lacks some. This table has 200,000 or so clones, around 77% appearing once. Sequencing input: PBMCs. The receptors shown here come from a woman aged 25 to 39 in good health and CMV-seronegative.

J is TRBJ2-2 and V is TRBV9; 8 bases line up with TRBD1. The CDR3 loop spans 14 amino acids. Trimming took 4 bases from V and 5 from J; bases not matched to a gene: 4. CDR1 SGDLS and CDR2 YYNGEE come from the germline V gene. The CDR3 protein is CASSSGQGTGELFF. The DNA of the CDR3 is TGTGCCAGCAGCTCCGGACAGGGAACCGGGGAGCTGTTTTTT.

This rearrangement joins TRBV7-8 to TRBJ2-2, with 14 bases identical to TRBD2. The junction had 7 bases not matched to a gene; V was cut back by 5 bases and J by 5 bases. The CDR3 consists of 17 residues. CDR1 is SGHVS and CDR2 is FQNEAQ in the germline V gene. The CDR3 here is CASSRGTSGRVTGELFF. The CDR3, as DNA: TGTGCCAGCAGCCGAGGGACTAGCGGGAGAGTTACCGGGGAGCTGTTTTTT.

This clone was seen more than once but under ten times. The V gene is TRBV5-4, the J gene TRBJ1-2; weak D call: TRBD1 (6 bases). Trimming pared 4 bases from V and 5 bases from J, leaving 18 bases between. CDR3 length: 15 residues. The germline V gene encodes CDR1 SGHNT and CDR2 YYREEE (reference sequence). The CDR3 nucleotides read TGTGCCAGCAGCGAGGGGGGGCCGGGCCGTTATGGCTACACCTTC. Its translation: CASSEGGPGRYGYTF.